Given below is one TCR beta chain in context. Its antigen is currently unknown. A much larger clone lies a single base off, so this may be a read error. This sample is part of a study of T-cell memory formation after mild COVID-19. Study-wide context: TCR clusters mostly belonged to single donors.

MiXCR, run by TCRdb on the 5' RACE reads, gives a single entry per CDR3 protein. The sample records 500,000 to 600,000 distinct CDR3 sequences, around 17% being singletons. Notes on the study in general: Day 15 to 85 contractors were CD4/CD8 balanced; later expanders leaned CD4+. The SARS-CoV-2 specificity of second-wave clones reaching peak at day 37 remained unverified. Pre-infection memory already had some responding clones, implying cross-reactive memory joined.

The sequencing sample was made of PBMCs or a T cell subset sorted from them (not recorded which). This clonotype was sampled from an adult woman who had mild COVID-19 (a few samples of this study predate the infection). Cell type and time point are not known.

CDR3 region: CASSLGTVYNEQFF. CDR3 sequence (DNA): TGCGCCAGCAGCTTAGGGACAGTGTACAATGAGCAGTTCTTC. The chain recombines TRBV5-1 with TRBJ2-1, with TRBD1 identical over 7 bases. Germline-derived CDR1 and CDR2 are SGHRS and YFSETQ. This CDR3 is built from 14 residues. With V trimmed by 2 bases and J by 4 bases, 3 bases remained unmatched. Based on the CDR3 plus reference TRBV5-1 and TRBJ2-1, the full variable domain is KAGVTQTPRYLIKTRGQQVTLSCSPISGHRSVSWYQQTPGQGLQFLFEYFSETQRNKGNFPGRFSGRQFSNSRSEMNVSTLELGDSALYLCASSLGTVYNEQFFGPGTRLTVL.